A single sample gave rise to the 14 T cell receptor beta chains below, sequenced in a study of cytomegalovirus exposure and HLA in healthy donors. Libraries were prepared by immunoSEQ multiplex PCR; TCRdb keeps only in-frame clonotypes and omits some of them. The table records 150,000 to 200,000 clones, approximately 89% of them present only once. Sequencing was performed on PBMCs. The origin of the receptors is a young man in good health and CMV-seropositive.

This clone was detected only once. The V gene is TRBV9, the J gene TRBJ2-1, with 7 bases identical to TRBD1. CDR1 and CDR2 from the germline V gene are SGDLS and YYNGEE. Losses at the gene ends were 4 bases for V and 0 bases for J; bases not matched to a gene: 16. The CDR3 loop spans 19 amino acids. The CDR3 is CASSHRGARGPLSYNEQFF. The CDR3 bases are TGTGCCAGCAGCCACAGGGGCGCGCGAGGGCCGCTCTCCTACAATGAGCAGTTCTTC.

The chain links TRBV7-6 to TRBJ2-6; maybe TRBD1 (5 bases). The CDR3 runs to 17 residues. Looked up from germline, CDR1 is SGHVS and CDR2 is FNYEAQ. Trimming took off 0 bases at V and 1 base at J, with 10 bases between the two ends. CDR3 in DNA: TGTGCCAGCAGCTTAGCTTTGGCAGGGTCTGGGGCCAACGTCCTGACTTTC. It translates to CASSLALAGSGANVLTF.

A few counts support this clone. The genes are TRBV6-5 and TRBJ1-2; no definite D call. CDR1 and CDR2 from the germline V gene are MNHEY and SVGAGI. V dropped 7 bases and J dropped 8 bases, with 14 bases sitting between them. The CDR3 totals 12 residues. CDR3 in amino acids: CASTSQMKGYTF. The CDR3 DNA sequence: TGTGCCAGCACCTCCCAGATGAAAGGCTACACCTTC.

This chain connects TRBV9 to TRBJ1-5, with TRBD1 as a possible D gene (6 bases). Trimming took off 0 bases at V and 3 bases at J, with 10 bases between the two ends. CDR1 and CDR2 (germline): SGDLS, YYNGEE. This CDR3 contains 15 residues. Here the CDR3 reads CASSVGGGANQPQHF. CDR3 nucleotides: TGTGCCAGCAGCGTAGGGGGGGGCGCCAATCAGCCCCAGCATTTT.

The J gene is TRBJ2-3, the V gene TRBV6-1, with 9 bases that match TRBD1. This CDR3 contains 15 residues. Germline V gene data show CDR1 as MNHNS and CDR2 as SASEGT. V was clipped by 3 bases and J by 4 bases; unmatched bases: 5. The CDR3 nucleotides are TGTGCCAGCAGTGATCGGGACAGGGATTCAGATACGCAGTATTTT. Protein product: CASSDRDRDSDTQYF.

This chain joins TRBV6-4 and TRBJ2-3, with 7 nucleotides matching TRBD2. Germline CDR1 MRHNA, CDR2 SNTAGT. V was clipped by 4 bases and J by 4 bases; unmatched bases: 8. The length of the CDR3 is 15 residues. CDR3 loop: CASSVWGGGADTQYF. CDR3 bases: TGTGCCAGCAGTGTCTGGGGCGGGGGAGCAGATACGCAGTATTTT.

The chain joins TRBV5-1 to TRBJ2-7, with TRBD2 matching over 10 bases. The junction had 6 bases not matched to a gene; V was cut back by 0 bases and J by 6 bases. Germline V gene data show CDR1 as SGHRS and CDR2 as YFSETQ. This CDR3 is 15 amino acids long. DNA of the CDR3: TGCGCCAGCAGCTTGGATCAGCGGGGGGGCAGCGAGCAGTACTTC. It codes for CASSLDQRGGSEQYF.

The genes are TRBV7-2 and TRBJ2-1; D possibly corresponds to TRBD2 (5 bases). Between the trimmed V and J ends, which lost 0 bases and 15 bases, there was a span of 12 bases. The CDR3 runs to 12 residues. The germline CDR1 and CDR2 sequences are SGHTA and FQGNSA. CDR3: CASSLALGSRFF. The CDR3 DNA reads as TGTGCCAGCAGCTTAGCGTTAGGGAGTAGGTTCTTC.

The rearrangement links TRBV18 to TRBJ1-1, with D unresolved. V gave up 4 bases and J gave up 1 base, with 10 bases separating them. The germline gives CDR1 KGHSH, CDR2 LQKENI. This CDR3 has 14 residues. In DNA form, the CDR3 reads TGTGCCAGCTCACGTGAATCGGGGAACACTGAAGCTTTCTTT. Protein: CASSRESGNTEAFF.

This chain links TRBV2 with TRBJ1-5, with D possibly being TRBD1 (5 bases). The CDR3 length is 16 residues. V shed 5 bases and J shed 6 bases, with 20 bases lying between them. Germline loops: CDR1 SNHLY, CDR2 FYNNEI. The CDR3 region is CASSPLDGRVGQPQHF. CDR3 DNA sequence: TGTGCCAGCAGTCCCCTAGATGGCAGGGTGGGTCAGCCCCAGCATTTT.

V usage is TRBV5-1 and J usage is TRBJ2-6; tentative D call: TRBD1 (6 bases). Germline CDR1 is SGHRS and CDR2 is YFSETQ. V was shortened by 5 bases and J by 3 bases, with 9 bases between the two germline ends. This CDR3 is 14 amino acids long. The CDR3 DNA sequence: TGCGCCAGCAGGCAGGGGAGTGGGGCCAACGTCCTGACTTTC. Translating gives CASRQGSGANVLTF.

The V gene is TRBV4-3, the J gene TRBJ2-5, with D possibly being TRBD2 (7 bases). CDR3 length: 13 amino acids. Germline V gives CDR1 LGHNA, CDR2 YSLEER. V lost 5 bases and J 4 bases, leaving 11 bases between the germline ends. In DNA form, the CDR3 reads TGCGCCAGCAGCGAGGGAGGGGGAGAGACCCAGTACTTC. Its translation: CASSEGGGETQYF.

The chain combines TRBV18 with TRBJ2-1; the D gene is possibly TRBD2 (5 bases). Germline lookup yields CDR1 KGHSH and CDR2 LQKENI. Trimming stripped 2 bases from V and 3 bases from J, with 11 bases between. The CDR3 has 15 residues. CDR3: CASSPRLSDYNEQFF. CDR3 DNA sequence: TGTGCCAGCTCACCAAGACTATCGGACTACAATGAGCAGTTCTTC. Full variable domain (rest looked up from reference TRBV18 and TRBJ2-1): NAGVMQNPRHLVRRRGQEARLRCSPMKGHSHVYWYRQLPEEGLKFMVYLQKENIIDESGMPKERFSAEFPKEGPSILRIQQVVRGDSAAYFCASSPRLSDYNEQFFGPGTRLTVL.

The chain recombines TRBV30 with TRBJ2-3; D may be TRBD2 (6 bases). V was shortened by 2 bases and J by 4 bases, with 10 bases between the two germline ends. Germline V gives CDR1 GTSNPN, CDR2 SVGIG (reference sequence). The CDR3 contains 13 residues. The CDR3 sequence is CAWSLRGPDTQYF. Written as DNA, the CDR3 is TGTGCCTGGAGTTTGCGGGGCCCAGATACGCAGTATTTT.